These 5 T cell receptor beta chains were sequenced from one sample in a study of blood T cell repertoires in COVID-19 (dated by TCRdb to the early 2020s). Libraries were made using the immunoSEQ multiplex PCR assay. Not all clones reach the TCRdb copy of this immuneACCESS table, which keeps in-frame sequences only. Checked studies attribute under half of the gap to unresolved V genes and leave the rest unexplained. In this sample the table shows a few hundred thousand clones, 88% of which occur a single time. The ten largest account for about 1.2% of the sample. Sample: PBMCs or T cells enriched from blood (not recorded which). The receptors come from a woman younger than 35 who had recovered from COVID-19.

CDR3 residues: CATSDGTGDSNQPQHF. DNA for the CDR3: TGTGCCACCAGTGACGGGACAGGGGATAGCAATCAGCCCCAGCATTTT. The chain combines TRBV24-1 with TRBJ1-5; 10 bases are shared with TRBD1. With 4 bases clipped from V and 0 bases from J, the junction kept 2 bases outside the gene matches. Germline loops: CDR1 KGHDR, CDR2 SFDVKD. CDR3 length: 16 residues.

The rearrangement joins TRBV6-2 or TRBV6-3 to TRBJ1-2; 7 nucleotides align to TRBD1. Germline V lookup: CDR1 MNHEY, CDR2 SVGEGT. V trimming: 2 bases; J trimming: 8 bases; junction bases outside the gene matches: 2. The CDR3 extends over 12 amino acids. The CDR3: CASSYTGEGYTF. DNA of the CDR3: TGTGCCAGCAGTTACACAGGGGAAGGCTACACCTTC.

The chain recombines TRBV27 with TRBJ2-7, with 9 bases fitting TRBD1. The CDR3 has 16 amino acids. V was pared by 7 bases and J by 7 bases, with 17 bases of the junction left unmatched. Germline-derived CDR1 and CDR2 are MNHEY and SMNVEV (reference sequence). DNA of the CDR3: TGTGCCAGCACAAAAGACGCCGGGACAGGGTCTAGGGAGCAGTACTTC. Encoded protein: CASTKDAGTGSREQYF.

This clone is classed as medium-sized. This chain's CDR3 is CAWGQGAVDNSPLHF. In DNA, the CDR3 is TGTGCCTGGGGACAGGGGGCTGTTGATAATTCACCCCTCCACTTT. The chain is built from TRBV30 and TRBJ1-6; 11 nucleotides align to TRBD1. The J segment lost 5 bases and the V segment lost 5 bases, leaving 5 bases of the junction unmatched. CDR3 size: 15 residues. Germline V gene data show CDR1 as GTSNPN and CDR2 as SVGIG (reference sequence).

The CDR3 nucleotides are TGTGCCAGCAGTTACTCGACAGGGTTAGGAGAGCAGTTCTTC. It translates to CASSYSTGLGEQFF. The chain uses TRBV6-5 and TRBJ2-1, with 7 bases matching TRBD1. J lost 10 bases, V lost 0 bases, and 6 bases had no gene match. The CDR3 has 14 amino acids. Germline V gives CDR1 MNHEY, CDR2 SVGAGI.